This entry concerns a single TCR beta chain. This clonotype was counted ten times or more. Its antigen remains undetermined. Per-base qualities were not stored, and no clone one base away is much larger. Sample treatment or condition, as interpreted from the label and publication: live attenuated yellow fever vaccine strain. PBMCs were isolated from peripheral blood using a standard Ficoll-Paque protocol. CD4 and CD8 T-cell fractions were isolated with Dynabeads CD4 and CD8 positive selection kits. RNA was extracted with TriZol from bulk PBMCs, CD4 and CD8 fractions, and dextramer-positive and dextramer-negative fractions. This specimen belongs to a study of T cells after yellow fever vaccination (dated by TCRdb to between 2018 and 2021). In terms of the full investigation: The SMART-Seq v4 Ultra Low Input RNA kit was used to prepare libraries from fractions with low cell numbers. To follow T-cell clones before and after primary and booster YFV17D yellow fever vaccination, bulk TCR alpha and beta repertoires were sequenced over time. Two healthy male donors, one aged 18 to 29 and one aged 30 to 40 years, were included in the cohort. Blood was drawn at multiple timepoints before and after primary and secondary immunization, with bulk PBMC replicates and cell subsets isolated. What the study reported, not specific to this receptor: Only a couple of donors were included in the study, so the extent to which the findings can be generalized is limited. Compared with the primary T-cell response, the secondary T-cell response was faster but weaker, reaching its peak on day 5 rather than on day 15. A small share of clonotypes was detected in both CD4 and CD8 compartments, with the overlap likely arising from convergent recombination. FACS-sorted repertoires could contain abundant contaminating clonotypes from the bulk population, so computational filtering was required. Most clones expanded after primary vaccination (around 96% of CD4 and 80% to 90% of CD8) were re-detected after the booster, suggesting that broad memory maintenance occurred.

TCR cDNA was synthesized by 5'RACE template switching, which introduced a universal primer site and unique molecular identifiers. Priming for cDNA synthesis came from both the TCR alpha and TCR beta constant segments. Library amplification involved two PCR steps, and the second step added sample barcodes and sequencing adapters. Sequencing of libraries was performed on Illumina HiSeq 2500 (2x100 bp) or NovaSeq (2x150 bp). As for the original processing: Reads were demultiplexed and collapsed into UMI consensus sequences with MIGEC, and V(D)J alignment was performed with MiXCR. Vaccine-responding clonotypes were defined with edgeR using replicate PBMC samples, requiring FDR below 0.01 and a log2 fold change above 5 up to day 15. Each bulk clonotype was labeled CD4 or CD8 based on which sequenced repertoire, CD4 or CD8, contained the clonotype at higher abundance. The public reads were quality trimmed at Q25 with fastp and then assembled into clones with MiXCR by TCRdb, keeping productive beta chains. Identical CDR3 protein sequences are pooled into one entry, listed with their most common genes and DNA. It is TCRdb's table, rather than the study itself, that gives the V and J calls and clone size. This sample gives 120,000 to 150,000 distinct CDR3 sequences in total; more than 6% of them show up just once. The ten biggest clones cover around 0.73% of the sample.

This sample comprised CD4+ T cells sorted from PBMCs, obtained 5 days after the yellow fever booster vaccination. This TCR was sampled from a man under 40 who received the YFV17D yellow fever vaccine.

Here is the DNA: TGTGCCAGTGCCCAACAGGGTATGGGCGAGCAGTACTTC. This translates into CASAQQGMGEQYF. The V and J genes are TRBV19 and TRBJ2-7; TRBD1 is a possible D gene, resting on 6 matching bases. Reading the germline V gene (reference sequence) gives CDR1 LNHDA and CDR2 SQIVND. The CDR3 runs 13 residues from the cysteine to the phenylalanine. Only the CDR3 DNA is retained, 39 bases long and in frame from the first base. At the junction V is shortened by 8 bases and J by 6 bases, with 17 bases in between.